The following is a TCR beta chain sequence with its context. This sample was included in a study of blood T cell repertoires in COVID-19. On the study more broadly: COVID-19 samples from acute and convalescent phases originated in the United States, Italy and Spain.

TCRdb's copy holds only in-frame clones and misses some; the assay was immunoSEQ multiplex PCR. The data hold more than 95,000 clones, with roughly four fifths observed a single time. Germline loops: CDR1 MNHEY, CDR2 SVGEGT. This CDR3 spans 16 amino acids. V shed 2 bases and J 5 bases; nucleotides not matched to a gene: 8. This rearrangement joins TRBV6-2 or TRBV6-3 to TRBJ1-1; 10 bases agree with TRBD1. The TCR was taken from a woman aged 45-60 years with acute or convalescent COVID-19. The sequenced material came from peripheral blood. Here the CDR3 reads CASSYPDRTGGTEAFF. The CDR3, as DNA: TGTGCCAGCAGTTACCCGGATCGGACAGGGGGGACTGAAGCTTTCTTT.